Below, 20 T cell receptor beta chains from the same sample are listed, as sequenced in a study of CD8+CD57+ T cells in acquired aplastic anemia. CDR3 and TCR beta VDJ profiling relied on genomic DNA as the template. A single record per CDR3 protein comes from TCRdb applying MiXCR to the reads. Among 200,000 to 250,000 distinct CDR3 sequences, around half were seen once, and the ten largest hold approximately 8%. For sequencing, patients were chosen who had shown expansion of CD8+CD57+ cells by flow cytometry. Sequenced input: sorted CD4+, CD8+, or CD8+CD57+ T cells (not recorded which) from PBMCs. These receptors were collected from a human donor with aplastic anemia.

This clonotype was picked up a small number of times. A read error may explain this, as a much larger clone is one base away. CDR3 nucleotides: TGTGCCAGTACCAAAAAGGGGCCTAGCTACAATGAGCAGCTCTTC. This translates into CASTKKGPSYNEQLF. The chain has TRBV19 and TRBJ2-1, with D perhaps assigned TRBD1 or TRBD2 (5 bases each). CDR1 LNHDA and CDR2 SQIVND come from the germline V gene (reference sequence). The length of the CDR3 is 15 residues.

Ten or more counts support this clonotype. V and J are TRBV7-9 and TRBJ2-1; 9 bases map to TRBD1. The CDR3 length is 17 residues. V shed 5 bases and J 7 bases; nucleotides not matched to a gene: 15. Germline V gene lookup returns CDR1 SEHNR and CDR2 FQNEAQ (reference sequence). The CDR3 region is CASSKMGRDRVRNEQFF. In DNA form, the CDR3 reads TGTGCCAGCAGCAAAATGGGGAGGGACAGGGTGCGGAATGAGCAGTTCTTC.

This clonotype appeared many times. The chain carries TRBV9 and TRBJ2-6, with 8 bases matching TRBD1. The trim removed 3 bases at V and 4 bases at J, leaving 6 bases unmatched. The CDR3 runs to 16 residues. Per the germline V gene, CDR1 is SGDLS and CDR2 is YYNGEE. The CDR3 protein is CASSDRTGRGANVLTF. CDR3 DNA sequence: TGTGCCAGCAGCGACAGGACAGGGAGGGGGGCCAACGTCCTGACTTTC.

This clonotype was recorded many times. The chain joins TRBV25-1 to TRBJ2-7; 9 nucleotides agree with TRBD2. The CDR3 contains 14 residues. Germline V lookup: CDR1 MGHDK, CDR2 SYGVNS. Germline trimming cut 3 bases from V and 6 bases from J; bases unmatched to any gene: 6. DNA for the CDR3: TGTGCCAGCAGTGATCGAGCGGGAGGCGGCGAGCAGTACTTC. Translated: CASSDRAGGGEQYF.

At least ten counts were recorded for this clonotype. J is TRBJ1-5 and V is TRBV9; D is undetermined. The V gene lost 3 bases and the J gene lost 3 bases, with 7 bases spanning the gap. The CDR3 runs to 13 residues. CDR1 and CDR2 (germline): SGDLS, YYNGEE. Here the CDR3 DNA reads TGTGCCAGCAGCGCGGGGAACAATCAGCCCCAGCATTTT. Translating it yields CASSAGNNQPQHF.

This clonotype was recorded at least ten times. V and J are TRBV7-9 and TRBJ2-3; 9 positions match TRBD2. The CDR3 totals 14 residues. Per germline, CDR1 SEHNR and CDR2 FQNEAQ (reference sequence). V was pared by 5 bases and J by 7 bases, with 7 bases of the junction left unmatched. The CDR3 loop reads CASSDGTSKNTQYF. The CDR3 coding sequence is TGTGCCAGCAGCGACGGGACTAGCAAAAATACGCAGTATTTT. Complete variable domain (other parts from reference TRBV7-9 and TRBJ2-3): DTGVSQNPRHKITKRGQNVTFRCDPISEHNRLYWYRQTLGQGPEFLTYFQNEAQLEKSRLLSDRFSAERPKGSFSTLEIQRTEQGDSAMYLCASSDGTSKNTQYFGPGTRLTVL.

In regard to this clonotype: With a much larger clone just one base away, this may be a read error. The chain is built from TRBV5-1 and TRBJ2-7; TRBD1 agrees at 7 bases. V shed 0 bases, J shed 12 bases, and the junction held 15 bases outside the gene matches. This CDR3 is built from 15 residues. Germline V gene data show CDR1 as SGHRS and CDR2 as YFSETQ. CDR3 loop: CASSLGQGSDNIRYF. CDR3 nucleotide sequence: TGCGCCAGCAGCTTGGGACAGGGATCGGACAACATTCGGTACTTC.

With respect to this clonotype: An end of the junction does not agree with germline; a read error may underlie this. The chain links TRBV15 to TRBJ2-5; 12 nucleotides line up with TRBD2. The CDR3 has 16 residues. The germline gives CDR1 LNHNV, CDR2 YYDKDF (reference sequence). Written as DNA, the CDR3 is TGTGCCAGCAGCCAAGGACTAGCGGGGAGACAAGAGACCCAGTACTTC. Translating it yields CASSQGLAGRQETQYF.

This clonotype was counted ten times or more. The rearrangement uses TRBV7-3 and TRBJ1-1; the match to TRBD1 covers 7 bases. V lost 2 bases and J lost 4; bases outside the gene matches: 7. Germline V gene sequence: CDR1 SGHTA, CDR2 FQGTGA. The CDR3 contains 15 residues. CDR3 nucleotide sequence: TGTGCCAGCAGCTTATCTGCAGGGGGTTCCACTGAAGCTTTCTTT. Translating gives CASSLSAGGSTEAFF. Full variable domain (missing parts from reference TRBV7-3 and TRBJ1-1): GAGVSQTPSNKVTEKGKYVELRCDPISGHTALYWYRQSLGQGPEFLIYFQGTGAADDSGLPNDRFFAVRPEGSVSTLKIQRTERGDSAVYLCASSLSAGGSTEAFFGQGTRLTVV.

This chain uses TRBV29-1 with TRBJ1-2, with D uncertain. V was cut by 6 bases and J by 5 bases, with 10 bases left in between. The CDR3 extends over 11 amino acids. Germline-derived CDR1 and CDR2 are SQVTM and ANQGSEA. The CDR3 spells CSVLWEYGYTF. The CDR3 DNA follows: TGCAGCGTCCTGTGGGAATATGGCTACACCTTC.

The chain links TRBV5-5 to TRBJ1-1; D is unresolved. The V and J ends lost 2 bases and 3 bases respectively, with 26 bases between them. This CDR3 contains 19 residues. Germline V gene lookup returns CDR1 SGHKS and CDR2 YYEKEE (reference sequence). CDR3 bases: TGTGCCAGCAGCTTTCTTCCTCCCGGCGTTAGTTCACGGGACACTGAAGCTTTCTTT. Protein product: CASSFLPPGVSSRDTEAFF. Based on the CDR3 plus reference TRBV5-5 and TRBJ1-1, the full variable domain is DAGVTQSPTHLIKTRGQQVTLRCSPISGHKSVSWYQQVLGQGPQFIFQYYEKEERGRGNFPDRFSARQFPNYSSELNVNALLLGDSALYLCASSFLPPGVSSRDTEAFFGQGTRLTVV.

This clonotype was counted a single time. This sequence joins TRBV20-1 and TRBJ2-7; D is possibly TRBD1 (5 bases). The CDR3 runs to 15 residues. Trimming shortened V by 6 bases and J by 5 bases, and 23 bases separated the two germline ends. Per the germline V gene, CDR1 is DFQATT and CDR2 is SNEGSKA (reference sequence). The CDR3 bases are TGCAGTGCCAGCAGCGTAGGGGCCCATAGGAACGAGCAGTACTTC. Translating it yields CSASSVGAHRNEQYF.

V gene TRBV29-1 combines with J gene TRBJ2-1, with 10 nucleotides matching TRBD1. V was clipped by 5 bases and J by 8 bases; unmatched bases: 3. CDR3 length: 12 amino acids. Germline V CDR1 and CDR2: SQVTM, ANQGSEA. CDR3 in DNA: TGCAGCGTTTCCGGGACAGGGGATGAGCAGTTCTTC. This sequence encodes CSVSGTGDEQFF.

To note about this clonotype: A much larger clone differs from this one at a single base, so this may be a read error. The rearrangement uses TRBV20-1 and TRBJ2-7; D might be TRBD1 (5 bases). V lost 5 bases and J 5 bases, leaving 19 bases between the germline ends. The CDR3 sequence is 14 residues long. Germline V CDR1 and CDR2: DFQATT, SNEGSKA (reference sequence). CDR3 loop: CSAYFLRTRHEQYF. The CDR3 DNA is TGCAGTGCTTATTTTTTAAGGACACGCCACGAGCAGTACTTC.

Ten or more counts support this clonotype. The rearrangement joins TRBV24-1 to TRBJ2-7; D is unclear. With 2 bases removed from V and 5 bases from J, the gap between germline ends came to 12 bases. This CDR3 has 14 amino acids. Germline CDR1 reads KGHDR; CDR2 reads SFDVKD. The CDR3: CATSDSGHGDEQYF. DNA for the CDR3: TGTGCCACCAGTGATTCGGGCCATGGGGACGAGCAGTACTTC.

This chain uses TRBV2 with TRBJ2-1, with 10 bases lining up with TRBD2. V lost 7 bases, J lost 0 bases, and 6 bases stayed unmatched. Germline V gene sequence: CDR1 SNHLY, CDR2 FYNNEI. This CDR3 contains 16 residues. Here the CDR3 DNA reads TGTGCCAGCATTCGACGACTAGCGGGCTCCTACAATGAGCAGTTCTTC. Translated: CASIRRLAGSYNEQFF.

Details on this clonotype: With a much larger clone just one base away, this may be a read error. The conserved phenylalanine or tryptophan is not found at the CDR3 terminus, so this likely reflects a read error. The V and J genes are TRBV6-4 and TRBJ2-5; TRBD1 agrees at 12 bases. V gave up 6 bases and J gave up 6 bases; unmatched junction bases: 2. Germline-derived CDR1 and CDR2 are MRHNA and SNTAGT. This CDR3 region has 13 residues. The CDR3 bases are TGTGCCAGCAGGGGGACAGGGGGCAAGACCCAGTACCTC. It is translated as CASRGTGGKTQYL.

This clonotype appeared a few times. The genes are TRBV19 and TRBJ1-1, with a weak D call TRBD1 (6 bases). V was trimmed by 7 bases and J by 1 base, leaving 19 bases between them. This CDR3 has 16 residues. Germline CDR1 LNHDA, CDR2 SQIVND (reference sequence). The CDR3 DNA reads TGTGCCAGTACTAAACAGGGACTAAGTGGGAACACTGAAGCTTTCTTT. Translated: CASTKQGLSGNTEAFF.

This clonotype was counted only a few times. This sequence joins TRBV12-3 or TRBV12-4 and TRBJ2-7, with 9 bases that match TRBD1. V lost 4 bases, J lost 2 bases, and 3 bases stayed unmatched. The CDR3 is 14 residues long. CDR3 loop: CASSYRQGAYEQYF. CDR3 nucleotide sequence: TGTGCCAGCAGTTACAGACAGGGGGCCTACGAGCAGTACTTC.

This clonotype came up many times. The chain links TRBV7-2 to TRBJ2-5, with 11 bases fitting TRBD1. Germline values: CDR1 SGHTA, CDR2 FQGNSA. This CDR3 has 15 amino acids. Trimming removed 5 bases from V and 3 bases from J; junction bases left unmatched: 5. This CDR3 reads CASSVGTGGEETQYF. DNA for the CDR3: TGTGCCAGCAGCGTCGGGACAGGGGGGGAAGAGACCCAGTACTTC.